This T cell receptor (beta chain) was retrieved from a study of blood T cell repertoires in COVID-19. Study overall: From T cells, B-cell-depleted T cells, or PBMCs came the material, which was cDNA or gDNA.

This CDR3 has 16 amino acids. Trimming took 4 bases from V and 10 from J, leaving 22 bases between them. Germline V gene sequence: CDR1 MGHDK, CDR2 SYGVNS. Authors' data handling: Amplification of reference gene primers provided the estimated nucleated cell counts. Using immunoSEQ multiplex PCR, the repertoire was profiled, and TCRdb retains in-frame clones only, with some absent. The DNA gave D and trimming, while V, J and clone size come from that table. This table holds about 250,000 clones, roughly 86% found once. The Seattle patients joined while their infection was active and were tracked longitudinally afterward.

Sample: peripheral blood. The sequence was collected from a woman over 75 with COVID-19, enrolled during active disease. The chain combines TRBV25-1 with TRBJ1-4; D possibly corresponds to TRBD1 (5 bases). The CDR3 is CASSVSKTPDRGKLFF. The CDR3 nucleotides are TGTGCCAGCAGTGTGTCGAAAACCCCAGACAGAGGAAAACTGTTTTTT.